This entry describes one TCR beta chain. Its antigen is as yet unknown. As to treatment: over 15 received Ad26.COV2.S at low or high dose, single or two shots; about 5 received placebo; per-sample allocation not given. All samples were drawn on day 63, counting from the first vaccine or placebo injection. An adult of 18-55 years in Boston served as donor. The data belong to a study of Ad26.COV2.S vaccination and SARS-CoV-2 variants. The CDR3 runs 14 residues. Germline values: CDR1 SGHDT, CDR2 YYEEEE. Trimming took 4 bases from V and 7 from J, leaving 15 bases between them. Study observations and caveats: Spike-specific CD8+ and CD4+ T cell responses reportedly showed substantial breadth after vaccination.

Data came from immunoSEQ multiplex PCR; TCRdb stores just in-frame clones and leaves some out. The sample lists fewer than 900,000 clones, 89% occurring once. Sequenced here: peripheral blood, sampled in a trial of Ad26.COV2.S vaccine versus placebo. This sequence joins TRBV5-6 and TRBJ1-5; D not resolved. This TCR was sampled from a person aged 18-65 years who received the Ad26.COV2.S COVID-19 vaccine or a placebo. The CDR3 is CASSEGWHGQPQHF. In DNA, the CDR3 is TGTGCCAGCAGCGAAGGGTGGCACGGCCAGCCCCAGCATTTT.